The present entry profiles one TCR beta chain with its context. What it recognizes is unknown. CDR1 and CDR2 from the germline V gene are MNHNS and SASEGT. The CDR3 sequence is 14 residues long. The V gene end was trimmed by 6 bases and the J gene end by 6 bases; junction bases not matched to a gene: 9. This entry belongs to a study of cytomegalovirus exposure and HLA in healthy donors. Study details: Of some 360 genotyped donors, around 84% clustered with self-reported Caucasian donors.

The primer mix had 60 Vbeta and 13 Jbeta primers. The assay was immunoSEQ multiplex PCR, and TCRdb's table has in-frame clones only and misses some. The repertoire table contains around 140,000 clones. Whole-study results and caveats: The classifier reportedly diagnosed cytomegalovirus status with high specificity and sensitivity. CMV serostatus stood as the only immune exposure information on hand. In a later analysis, DRB1 alleles had the most associated TCRs; HLA-C alleles the fewest.

The receptor comes from a man between 18 and 29 years old in good health and CMV-seronegative. What was sequenced was PBMCs. This chain connects TRBV6-1 to TRBJ2-7; 9 positions agree with TRBD1. The CDR3 protein is CASRRGQGRSEQYF. The DNA of the CDR3 is TGTGCCAGCAGACGGGGACAGGGTAGAAGCGAGCAGTACTTC.